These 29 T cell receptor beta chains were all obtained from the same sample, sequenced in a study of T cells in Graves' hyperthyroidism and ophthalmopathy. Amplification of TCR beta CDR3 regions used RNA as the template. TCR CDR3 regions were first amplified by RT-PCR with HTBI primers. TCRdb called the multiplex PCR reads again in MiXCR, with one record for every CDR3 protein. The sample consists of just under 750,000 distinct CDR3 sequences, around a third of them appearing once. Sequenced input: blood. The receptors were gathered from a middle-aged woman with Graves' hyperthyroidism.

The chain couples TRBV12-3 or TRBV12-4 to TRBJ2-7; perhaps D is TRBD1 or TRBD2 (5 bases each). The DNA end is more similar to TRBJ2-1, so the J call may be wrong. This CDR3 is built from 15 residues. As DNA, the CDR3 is TGTGCCAGCCTTAAACGAGCAGGGAGTATCTATGAGCAGTTCTTC. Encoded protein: CASLKRAGSIYEQFF.

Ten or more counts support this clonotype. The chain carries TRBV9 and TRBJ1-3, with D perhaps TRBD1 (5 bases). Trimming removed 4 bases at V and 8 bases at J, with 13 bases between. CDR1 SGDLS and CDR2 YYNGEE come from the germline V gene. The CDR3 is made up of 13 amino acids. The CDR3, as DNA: TGTGCCAGCAGCCCATGGAGGGGAGACACCATATATTTT. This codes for CASSPWRGDTIYF.

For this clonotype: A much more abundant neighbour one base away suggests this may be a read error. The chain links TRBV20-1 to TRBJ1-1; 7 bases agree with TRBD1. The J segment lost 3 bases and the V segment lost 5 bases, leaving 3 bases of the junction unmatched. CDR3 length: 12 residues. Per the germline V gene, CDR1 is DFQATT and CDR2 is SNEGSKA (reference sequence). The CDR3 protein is CSAVRGYTEAFF. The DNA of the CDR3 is TGCAGTGCTGTCAGGGGGTACACTGAAGCTTTCTTT.

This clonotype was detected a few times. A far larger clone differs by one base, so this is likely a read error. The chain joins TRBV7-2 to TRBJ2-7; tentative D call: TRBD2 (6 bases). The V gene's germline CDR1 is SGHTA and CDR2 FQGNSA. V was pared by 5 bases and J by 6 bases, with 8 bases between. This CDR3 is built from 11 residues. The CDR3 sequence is CASSGGSEQYF. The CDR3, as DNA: TGTGCCAGCAGCGGGGGGTCCGAGCAGTACTTC. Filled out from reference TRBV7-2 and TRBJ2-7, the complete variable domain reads GAGVSQSPSNKVTEKGKDVELRCDPISGHTALYWYRQSLGQGLEFLIYFQGNSAPDKSGLPSDRFSAERTGGSVSTLTIQRTQQEDSAVYLCASSGGSEQYFGPGTRLTVT.

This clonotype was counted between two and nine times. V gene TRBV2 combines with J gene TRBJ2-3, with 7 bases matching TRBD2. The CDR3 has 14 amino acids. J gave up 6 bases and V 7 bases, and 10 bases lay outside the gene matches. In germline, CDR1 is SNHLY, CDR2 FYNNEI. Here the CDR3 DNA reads TGTGCCAGCATTTCCGGGAGGTGGGACGATACGCAGTATTTT. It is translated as CASISGRWDDTQYF.

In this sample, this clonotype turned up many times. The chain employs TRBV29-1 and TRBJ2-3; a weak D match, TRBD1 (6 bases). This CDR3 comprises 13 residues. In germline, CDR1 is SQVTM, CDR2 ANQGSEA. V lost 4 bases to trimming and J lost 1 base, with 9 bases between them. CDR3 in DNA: TGCAGCGTTGGGCGGACAGGCACAGATACGCAGTATTTT. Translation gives CSVGRTGTDTQYF.

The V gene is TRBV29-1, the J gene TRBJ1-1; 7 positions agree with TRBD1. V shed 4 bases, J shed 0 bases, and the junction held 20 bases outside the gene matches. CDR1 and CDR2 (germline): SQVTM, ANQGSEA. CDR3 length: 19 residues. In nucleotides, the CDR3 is TGCAGCGTTGGCGGAAAAGGAGACAGGGCAGGCCGGATGAACACTGAAGCTTTCTTT. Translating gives CSVGGKGDRAGRMNTEAFF.

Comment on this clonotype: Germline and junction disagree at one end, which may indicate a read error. The DNA for the CDR3 is TGCGCCAGCAGCCCGTCGCTACAAGAGGCCCAGTACTTC. Amino acids: CASSPSLQEAQYF. The genes are TRBV5-1 and TRBJ2-5; D remains unclear. The CDR3 totals 13 residues. The V gene's germline CDR1 is SGHRS and CDR2 YFSETQ. Full variable domain (missing parts from reference TRBV5-1 and TRBJ2-5): KAGVTQTPRYLIKTRGQQVTLSCSPISGHRSVSWYQQTPGQGLQFLFEYFSETQRNKGNFPGRFSGRQFSNSRSEMNVSTLELGDSALYLCASSPSLQEAQYFGPGTRLLVL.

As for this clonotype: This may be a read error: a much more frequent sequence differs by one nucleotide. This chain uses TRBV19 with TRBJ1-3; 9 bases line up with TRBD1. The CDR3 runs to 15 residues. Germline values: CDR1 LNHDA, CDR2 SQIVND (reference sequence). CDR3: CASSDGQGPGDTIYF. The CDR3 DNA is TGTGCCAGTAGTGATGGACAGGGGCCTGGAGACACCATATATTTT.

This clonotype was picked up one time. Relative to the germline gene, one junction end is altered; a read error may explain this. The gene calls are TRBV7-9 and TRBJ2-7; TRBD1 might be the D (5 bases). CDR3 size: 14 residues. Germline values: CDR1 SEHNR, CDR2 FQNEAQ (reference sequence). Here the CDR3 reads CASSQDQGPYEQYF. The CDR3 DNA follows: TGCGCCAGCAGCCAAGATCAGGGTCCCTACGAGCAGTACTTC.

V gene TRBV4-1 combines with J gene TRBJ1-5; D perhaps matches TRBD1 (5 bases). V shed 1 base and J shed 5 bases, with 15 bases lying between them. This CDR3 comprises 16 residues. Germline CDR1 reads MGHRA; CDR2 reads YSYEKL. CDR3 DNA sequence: TGCGCCAGCAGCCAAGCGGGGACGGGTAGGGATCAGCCCCAGCATTTT. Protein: CASSQAGTGRDQPQHF.

CDR3 region: CASSPIWASGRDTQYF. The CDR3 bases are TGTGCCAGCAGTCCTATCTGGGCTAGCGGGAGGGATACGCAGTATTTT. The genes are TRBV7-2 and TRBJ2-3; 11 nucleotides align to TRBD2. The V segment lost 6 bases and the J segment 6 bases; nucleotides outside the gene matches: 11. CDR1 and CDR2 from the germline V gene are SGHTA and FQGNSA. The CDR3 length is 16 residues. Full variable domain (missing parts from reference TRBV7-2 and TRBJ2-3): GAGVSQSPSNKVTEKGKDVELRCDPISGHTALYWYRQSLGQGLEFLIYFQGNSAPDKSGLPSDRFSAERTGGSVSTLTIQRTQQEDSAVYLCASSPIWASGRDTQYFGPGTRLTVL.

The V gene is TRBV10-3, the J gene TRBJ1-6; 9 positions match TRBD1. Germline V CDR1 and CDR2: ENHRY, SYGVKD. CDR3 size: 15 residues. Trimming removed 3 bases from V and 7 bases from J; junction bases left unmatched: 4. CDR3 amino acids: CAISEQGAKNSPLHF. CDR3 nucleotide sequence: TGTGCCATCAGTGAACAGGGGGCAAAAAATTCACCCCTCCACTTT.

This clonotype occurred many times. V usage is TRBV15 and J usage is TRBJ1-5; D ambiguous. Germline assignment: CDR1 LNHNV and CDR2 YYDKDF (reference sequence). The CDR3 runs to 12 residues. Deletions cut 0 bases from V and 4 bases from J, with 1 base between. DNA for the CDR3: TGTGCCACCAGCAGAGATAATCAGCCCCAGCATTTT. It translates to CATSRDNQPQHF. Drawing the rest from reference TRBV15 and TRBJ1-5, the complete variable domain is DAMVIQNPRYQVTQFGKPVTLSCSQTLNHNVMYWYQQKSSQAPKLLFHYYDKDFNNEADTPDNFQSRRPNTSFCFLDIRSPGLGDTAMYLCATSRDNQPQHFGDGTRLSIL.

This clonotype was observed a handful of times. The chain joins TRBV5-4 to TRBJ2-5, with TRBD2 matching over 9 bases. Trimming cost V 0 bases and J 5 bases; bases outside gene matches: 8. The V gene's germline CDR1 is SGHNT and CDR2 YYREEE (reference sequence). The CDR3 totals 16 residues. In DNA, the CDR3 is TGTGCCAGCAGCTTGGAAGAGGCTAGCGGGGAGGAGACCCAGTACTTC. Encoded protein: CASSLEEASGEETQYF.

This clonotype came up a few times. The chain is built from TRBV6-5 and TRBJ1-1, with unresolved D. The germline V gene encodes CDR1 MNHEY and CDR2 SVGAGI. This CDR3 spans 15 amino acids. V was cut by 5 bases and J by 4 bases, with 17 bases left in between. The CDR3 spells CASSRGRGMFTEAFF. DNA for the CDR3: TGTGCCAGCAGTCGGGGTCGGGGTATGTTCACTGAAGCTTTCTTT.

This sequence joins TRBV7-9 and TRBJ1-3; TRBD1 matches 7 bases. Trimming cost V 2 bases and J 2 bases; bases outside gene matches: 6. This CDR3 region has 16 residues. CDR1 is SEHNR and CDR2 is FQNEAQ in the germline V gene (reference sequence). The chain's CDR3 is CASSLNRQGAGNTIYF. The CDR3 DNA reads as TGTGCCAGCAGCTTAAACCGGCAGGGGGCTGGAAACACCATATATTTT. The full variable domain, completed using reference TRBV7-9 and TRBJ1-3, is DTGVSQNPRHKITKRGQNVTFRCDPISEHNRLYWYRQTLGQGPEFLTYFQNEAQLEKSRLLSDRFSAERPKGSFSTLEIQRTEQGDSAMYLCASSLNRQGAGNTIYFGEGSWLTVV.

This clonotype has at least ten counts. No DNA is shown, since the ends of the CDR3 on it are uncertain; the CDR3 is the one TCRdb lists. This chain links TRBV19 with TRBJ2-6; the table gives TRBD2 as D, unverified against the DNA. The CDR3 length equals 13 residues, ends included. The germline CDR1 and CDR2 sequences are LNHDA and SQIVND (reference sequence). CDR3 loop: CASGLLRANVLTF.

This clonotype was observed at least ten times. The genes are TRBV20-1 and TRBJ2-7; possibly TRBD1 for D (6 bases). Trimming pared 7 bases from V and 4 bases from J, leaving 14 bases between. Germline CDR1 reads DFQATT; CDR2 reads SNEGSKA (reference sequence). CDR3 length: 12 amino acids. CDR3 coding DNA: TGCAGTGGAGGGCCACAGGGTTACGAGCAGTACTTC. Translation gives CSGGPQGYEQYF.

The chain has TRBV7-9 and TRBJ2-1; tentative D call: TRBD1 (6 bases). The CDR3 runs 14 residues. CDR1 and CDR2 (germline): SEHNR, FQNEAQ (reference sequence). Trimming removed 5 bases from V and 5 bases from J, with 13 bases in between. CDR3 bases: TGTGCCAGCAGCGAAGTGGGGGCGGACAATGAGCAGTTCTTC. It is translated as CASSEVGADNEQFF.

The CDR3 DNA reads as TGTGCCAGCAGCTCTTCGGGACTAGCGGGGGATACCGGGGAGCTGTTTTTT. Encoded protein: CASSSSGLAGDTGELFF. The rearrangement joins TRBV7-3 to TRBJ2-2; TRBD2 agrees at 14 bases. This CDR3 has 17 residues. CDR1 and CDR2 from the germline V gene are SGHTA and FQGTGA. Germline trimming cut 4 bases from V and 5 bases from J; bases unmatched to any gene: 6.

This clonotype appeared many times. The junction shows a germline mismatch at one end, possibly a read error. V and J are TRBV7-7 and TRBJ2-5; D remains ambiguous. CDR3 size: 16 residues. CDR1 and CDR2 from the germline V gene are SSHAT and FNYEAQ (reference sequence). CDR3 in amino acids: CASSLGNPALAGTQYF. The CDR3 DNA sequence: TGTGCTAGCAGCTTAGGGAACCCCGCCCTCGCAGGGACCCAGTACTTC.

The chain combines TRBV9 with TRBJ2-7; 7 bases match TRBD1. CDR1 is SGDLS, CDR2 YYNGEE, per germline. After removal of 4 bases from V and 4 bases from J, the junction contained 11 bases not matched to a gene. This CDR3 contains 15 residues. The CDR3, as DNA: TGTGCCAGCAGCCCAGGAGCGCAGGGGGTGTACGAGCAGTACTTC. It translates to CASSPGAQGVYEQYF.

CDR3 in amino acids: CASRYHRRQYSNQPQHF. In DNA form, the CDR3 reads TGTGCCAGCAGGTACCATCGGAGACAGTATAGCAATCAGCCCCAGCATTTT. The chain links TRBV7-2 to TRBJ1-5; TRBD1 is a possible D gene (5 bases). Germline V gene sequence: CDR1 SGHTA, CDR2 FQGNSA. The CDR3 is 17 residues long. Trimming shortened V by 6 bases and J by 0 bases, and 18 bases separated the two germline ends.

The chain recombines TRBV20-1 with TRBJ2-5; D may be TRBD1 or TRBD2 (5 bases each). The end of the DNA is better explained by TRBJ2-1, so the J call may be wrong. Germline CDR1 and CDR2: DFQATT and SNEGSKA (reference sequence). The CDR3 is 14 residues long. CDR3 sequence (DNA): TGCAGTGCTAGAGGAGGGACGGTATACAATGAGCAGTTCTTC. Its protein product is CSARGGTVYNEQFF.

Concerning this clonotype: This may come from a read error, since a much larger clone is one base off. This chain's CDR3 is CASSPPPRGRNEQYF. The CDR3 DNA reads as TGTGCCAGCAGCCCCCCCCCCCGCGGGAGAAACGAGCAGTACTTC. The V gene is TRBV7-3, the J gene TRBJ2-7; 7 bases map to TRBD2. Germline V gene lookup returns CDR1 SGHTA and CDR2 FQGTGA. The CDR3 loop spans 15 amino acids. V lost 5 bases and J lost 5; bases outside the gene matches: 12.

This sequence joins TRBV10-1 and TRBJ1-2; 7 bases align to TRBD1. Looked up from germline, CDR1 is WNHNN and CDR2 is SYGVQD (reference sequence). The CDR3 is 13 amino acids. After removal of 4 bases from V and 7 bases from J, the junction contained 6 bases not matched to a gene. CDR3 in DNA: TGCGCCAGCAGTGGAACAGGGGACTCTGGCTACACCTTC. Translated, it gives CASSGTGDSGYTF.

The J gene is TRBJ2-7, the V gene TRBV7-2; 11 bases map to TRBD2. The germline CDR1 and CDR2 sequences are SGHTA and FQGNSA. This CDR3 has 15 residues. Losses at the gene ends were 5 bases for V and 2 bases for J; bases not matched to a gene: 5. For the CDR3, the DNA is TGTGCCAGCAGCCAGTTGGGACTAGCGGCCTACGAGCAGTACTTC. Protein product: CASSQLGLAAYEQYF.

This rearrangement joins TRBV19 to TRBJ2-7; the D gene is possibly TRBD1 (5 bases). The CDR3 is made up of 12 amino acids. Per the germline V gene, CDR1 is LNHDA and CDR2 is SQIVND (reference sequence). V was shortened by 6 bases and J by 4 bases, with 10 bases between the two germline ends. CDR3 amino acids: CASRSQGYEQYF. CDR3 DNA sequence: TGTGCCAGTAGATCCCAGGGTTACGAGCAGTACTTC.